This T cell receptor (beta chain) derives from a study of long-term antiretroviral therapy in people with HIV. The table lists this clone with a count of one. The antigen is undetermined. Version v3.0 of the immunoSEQ assay was performed at survey level. Sequenced by immunoSEQ multiplex PCR; TCRdb stores in-frame clones only, minus some. The table shows fewer than 45,000 clones, with 90% to 95% occurring only once. Findings and caveats of the study: HIV repertoires had narrower CDR3 length ranges than controls.

Specimens carried about 0.9-11 million cryopreserved PBMC before DNA extraction. Germline V gene data show CDR1 as MNHNY and CDR2 as SVGAGI (reference sequence). Trimming took off 5 bases at V and 3 bases at J, with 13 bases between the two ends. CDR3 length: 15 amino acids. This sequence joins TRBV6-6 and TRBJ1-4; D is perhaps TRBD1 (5 bases). Sequenced here: unsorted PBMCs, sampled 3.7 years after starting antiretroviral therapy. The TCR was taken from a woman aged 45-60 years with HIV. In DNA, the CDR3 is TGTGCCAGCAGTCATCCGGGAGGGGCTAATGAAAAACTGTTTTTT. Encoded protein: CASSHPGGANEKLFF.